This T cell receptor beta chain was recovered during a study of T cell repertoires in cytomegalovirus infection. On this clonotype: Its antigen is still unknown.

TCRdb reprocessed the reads with MiXCR, giving one entry per CDR3 protein. In the table there are 600,000 to 700,000 distinct CDR3 sequences, 30% to 40% of which are singletons. The CDR3 length is 14 residues. The V and J ends lost 4 bases and 4 bases, in that order; junction bases with no gene match: 4. Germline V gene lookup returns CDR1 MDHEN and CDR2 SYDVKM. This sequence joins TRBV28 and TRBJ2-3, with TRBD2 identical over 8 bases. The clonotype was recovered from a human donor in good health (CMV status not recorded). Some clones in this sample may be carry-over from other donors' samples. Sequenced here: cultured PBMCs, sampled from culture after CMV antigen stimulation. CDR3: CASSSPSGSDTQYF. CDR3 sequence (DNA): TGTGCCAGCAGTTCCCCTAGCGGGTCAGATACGCAGTATTTT.